This T cell receptor beta chain was recovered during a study of naive and memory T cell subsets (dated by TCRdb to the late 2010s). Background on the whole study: According to the figure summarizing the samples, there were around 10 blood donors, 7 tuberculin skin test biopsies and 3 saline control biopsies. PCR2 was typically performed as a SYBR Green qPCR that was stopped at a set threshold, although end-point PCR (roughly 6 cycles) could be used instead for low-input samples.

General findings and caveats noted by the study authors: The potential sensitivity of the RNA-based method to TCR transcript changes with T cell activation and differentiation was acknowledged.

For whole blood analysis, around 2.4 ml of peripheral blood was drawn from adult healthy volunteers into Tempus tubes, and RNA was extracted according to the manufacturer's instructions. A robust, sensitive protocol for the amplification, sequencing and analysis of TCRs was described in the study, in which 3' ligation of a UMI-containing oligonucleotide to TCR cDNA was used. Total RNA, without cell sorting, was DNase treated with RQ1 DNase before reverse transcription, targeting roughly 1 to 1,100 ng input. Libraries were prepared from skin biopsies and whole blood so that pipeline robustness could be tested in samples in which T cells form a minority population. The CDR3 spans 13 residues, from the cysteine through the phenylalanine. The entry retains the CDR3 DNA only, 39 bases that are in frame from base 1. The trim is 3 bases for V and 4 bases for J, with a gap of 10 bases between the germline ends.

There are many counts of this clonotype. It lacks a known antigen. Base qualities are not recorded, but no much larger clone differs from it by a single base. Library prep was done by 5' RACE. TCR RNA was reverse transcribed with SuperScript IV using alpha and beta constant region primers for the blood and skin samples. The ligated cDNA was amplified in four rounds of PCR with nested alpha and beta constant region primers together with the SP2 primer. An oligonucleotide carrying the Illumina SP2 primer and a UMI was ligated to the cDNA 3' end using T4 RNA ligase 1. The 12-nucleotide UMI was composed of two random hexamers separated by an eight-base spacer, which was included to prevent hairpin formation. From the second PCR onward, TCR alpha and beta chain libraries were processed separately and dual indexed for multiplexing. After pooling, the indexed libraries were analyzed by capillary electrophoresis and sequenced on either an Illumina MiSeq or NextSeq. PhiX DNA at about 5-7% was added to the libraries to raise base diversity and improve cluster recognition. In the source study's methods: Demultiplexor extracted UMIs from read 2, combined them with read 1 TCR sequence, and split reads by sample indices. V and J genes and V-J junctions were identified by Decombinator, and each TCR was assigned a five-part identifier that included V and J deletions. Collapsinator used UMIs to correct sequencing errors and PCR amplification heterogeneity, producing a UMI-based abundance for each TCR. CDR3Translator turned identifiers into nucleotide sequence, translated the nucleotide sequence into amino acids, and pulled out CDR3 regions based on terminal motifs. Error-corrected counts of alpha and beta TCRs from blood and skin were compared after being normalized to the amount of input RNA. The public reads were quality trimmed at Q25 with fastp and then assembled into clones with MiXCR by TCRdb, keeping productive beta chains. Each entry is one CDR3 protein sequence, shown with its most common DNA and genes. The V and J calls were not made by the authors but by TCRdb's processing. Within this sample are over 20,000 distinct CDR3 sequences, with less than 25% of them counted one time only. The ten largest make up over 1.5% of the sample.

This clonotype was obtained from a female donor in good health. The V and J segments used are TRBV7-1 and TRBJ2-7; the D region possibly corresponds to TRBD1 (5 bases align). TRBV7-1 is sorted into the ORF group, with uncertain function. The nucleotides are TGTGCCAGCAGCTCCCCGACAGAATACGAGCAGTACTTC. Its translation is CASSSPTEYEQYF.